This paragraph covers one T cell receptor beta chain sequence. Its antigen is unknown. A single base separates this from a much larger clone, so it may be a read error. The data were obtained in a study of identical twins. Regarding the study as a whole: Modelling underestimated the level of out-of-frame TCR alpha sharing observed in monozygotic twins. Out-of-frame alpha sequences shared by twins showed excess low generation probability. Findings came from cross-sectional statistics, without long-term follow-up of donors.

It was template switching that added a universal primer site, and there were unique molecular identifiers on the cDNA. MiXCR was run by TCRdb on the 5' RACE reads, yielding one entry per CDR3 protein. The table lists 1.5 million to 2 million distinct CDR3 sequences, more than 30% of them singletons. The CDR3 extends over 14 amino acids. CDR1 and CDR2 from the germline V gene are SQVTM and ANQGSEA. The source is a newborn girl in good health. The specimen was cord blood. The chain has TRBV29-1 and TRBJ2-4; tentatively, D is TRBD2 (5 bases). The J call may be incorrect, as the DNA end agrees better with TRBJ2-5. The CDR3 loop reads CGVKRLASQETQYF. The CDR3 DNA reads as TGCGGCGTCAAACGCCTAGCATCACAAGAGACCCAGTACTTC.